Listed below are T cell receptor beta chains from one sample, sequenced in a study of identical twins. TCRdb redid the calling of the 5' RACE reads with MiXCR, one entry per CDR3 protein. The sample shows 500,000 to 600,000 distinct CDR3 sequences, less than 25% of them seen only once. The sample was also linked to a second study, of T cells expressing NK-cell markers.

Sequencing was carried out using CD4+ T cells sorted from blood. These TCRs come from a woman aged 18-30 years in good health. Both conserved end residues are part of each CDR3. D genes are given only for firm matches. Clone sizes are given selectively: once, few, many, or a class where the clone is expanded.

>TRBJ2-2|TRBV5-1|.|.
TGCGCCAGCAGCCCCGGGAGCCGAGGGTCCGGGGAGCTGTTTTTT
CASSPGSRGSGELFF
>TRBJ2-1|TRBV29-1|few|.
TGCAGCGTTACCAAGGGCCCAGGGATCGCCTACAATGAGCAGTTCTTC
CSVTKGPGIAYNEQFF
>TRBJ2-2|TRBV10-3|.|TRBD1
TGTGCCATCAGTGAGTCGAGGACAGGGACCGGGGAGCTGTTTTTT
CAISESRTGTGELFF
>TRBJ1-3|TRBV12-3/TRBV12-4|.|.
TGTGCCAGCAGTTTAGGTGTAGCCAACACCATATATTTT
CASSLGVANTIYF
>TRBJ2-2|TRBV10-3|few|.
TGTGCCGGCGGGAACAACCAAAACACCGGGGAGCTGTTTTTT
CAGGNNQNTGELFF
>TRBJ1-1|TRBV10-3|.|.
TGTGCCATCAGTGAGAGGGGTTGGACTGAAGCTTTCTTT
CAISERGWTEAFF
>TRBJ1-1|TRBV7-9|.|.
TGTGCCAGCAGCTCTTGGGGGGAAGCTTTCTTT
CASSSWGEAFF
>TRBJ1-2|TRBV10-3|.|.
TGTGCCATCAGCGATCAAAACGAGTATGGCTACACCTTC
CAISDQNEYGYTF
>TRBJ2-3|TRBV20-1|.|.
TGCAGTGCTCCACCTCGACCTAGCACAGATACGCAGTATTTT
CSAPPRPSTDTQYF
>TRBJ2-5|TRBV2|few|TRBD1
TGTGCCAGCAAATTCTCTGGACAGGGGGAAGAGACCCAGTACTTC
CASKFSGQGEETQYF
>TRBJ2-4|TRBV29-1|.|.
TGCAGCGTAACGCAGGGAGGGCCAGGGGACATTCAGTACTTC
CSVTQGGPGDIQYF
>TRBJ2-1|TRBV7-2|few|.
TGTGCCAGCAGCTTAGTCGGTAGGTCTGAGCAGTTCTTC
CASSLVGRSEQFF
>TRBJ2-1|TRBV29-1|few|TRBD2
TGCAGCGTTGGCTGGCTAGCGGGGGGGAATGAGCAGTTCTTC
CSVGWLAGGNEQFF
>TRBJ2-7|TRBV20-1|few|TRBD1
TGCAGTGCTCCAGCGACGACAGGGCCTACCTACGAGCAGTACTTC
CSAPATTGPTYEQYF
>TRBJ1-1|TRBV5-1|.|TRBD1
TGCGCCAGCAGCTTGCCGACAGGGTTGGGGAACACTGAAGCTTTCTTT
CASSLPTGLGNTEAFF
>TRBJ2-7|TRBV3-1|.|TRBD2
TGTGCCAGCAGCCCCCTAGGGAGCGGGGGCGGGTACGAGCAGTACTTC
CASSPLGSGGGYEQYF
>TRBJ2-7|TRBV12-3/TRBV12-4|.|TRBD2
TGTGCCAGCAGTTTAGCTACCTGGACTAGCGGCGAGCAGTACTTC
CASSLATWTSGEQYF
>TRBJ1-6|TRBV12-3/TRBV12-4|many|.
TGTGCCAGCAGCCTCCAGTACAATTCACCCCTCCACTTT
CASSLQYNSPLHF
>TRBJ2-7|TRBV5-4|many|TRBD2
TGTGCCAGCAGCCCTAGCGGGACCCTATTTTACGAGCAGTACTTC
CASSPSGTLFYEQYF
>TRBJ2-1|TRBV5-1|.|TRBD2
TGCGCCAGCAGCCGGACTAGCGGGGGGGCGGGACAATACAATGAGCAGTTCTTC
CASSRTSGGAGQYNEQFF
>TRBJ2-3|TRBV10-1|few|TRBD1
TGCGCCAGCAGTGAGTCAGGACAGGCGGTAGATACGCAGTATTTT
CASSESGQAVDTQYF
>TRBJ2-1|TRBV5-4|.|TRBD2
TGTGCCAGCAGCTTGGTGAGCGGGGGGGCCGATGAGCAGTTCTTC
CASSLVSGGADEQFF
>TRBJ2-3|TRBV18|.|.
TGTGCCAGCTCACCAGGTCTAGCATCCCCACAACTCCTGGATACGCAGTATTTT
CASSPGLASPQLLDTQYF
>TRBJ1-5|TRBV5-1|.|TRBD1
TGCGCCAGCAGCTTACGACAGGGGGATCAGCCCCAGCATTTT
CASSLRQGDQPQHF
>TRBJ2-1|TRBV12-3/TRBV12-4|few|TRBD1
TGTGCCAGCAGCCTAACTCCGAAGGGGGCTTTCTTC
CASSLTPKGAFF
>TRBJ2-1|TRBV5-1|few|TRBD1
TGCGCCAGCAGCTCAAGTAATTACAGGGGTGGGTATGAGCAGTTCTTC
CASSSSNYRGGYEQFF
>TRBJ2-5|TRBV5-1|.|TRBD1
TGCGCCAGCAGCTTTGCCGGGACAGGGGGTGAGACCCAGTACTTC
CASSFAGTGGETQYF
>TRBJ1-1|TRBV20-1|few|.
TGCAGTGCTAGAGCGGGGGGCATGAACACTGAAGCTTTCTTT
CSARAGGMNTEAFF
>TRBJ2-1|TRBV12-3/TRBV12-4|.|.
TGTGCCAGCAGTTTCATCAATTTCTACAATGAGCAGTTCTTC
CASSFINFYNEQFF
>TRBJ2-7|TRBV5-1|few|.
TGCGCCAGCAGCTTAGGACTCGGAGATTCCTACGAGCAGTACTTC
CASSLGLGDSYEQYF